The table lists the clone carrying this T cell receptor beta chain with many counts. Its matching antigen is unknown. This record comes from a study of T cell repertoires in cytomegalovirus infection. Study at large: An indication of both CMV infection and matching HLA type came from public TCR beta signatures.

Study-level findings and limits: There were carriers of CMV plus the relevant HLA, and cumulative public TCR beta family frequency identified them. The study found HLA-C-restricted CMV-specific TCR beta clonotypes dominating the ex vivo response.

Germline CDR1 is SGHVS and CDR2 is FQNEAQ. This CDR3 is 15 amino acids long. Losses at the gene ends were 3 bases for V and 2 bases for J; bases not matched to a gene: 5. TCRdb re-called the reads with MiXCR, one entry per CDR3 protein. In the table there are about 190,000 distinct CDR3 sequences, roughly 9.8% of which are singletons. The sequence derives from a human donor in good health (CMV status not recorded). Some clones in this sample may be carry-over from other donors' samples. J is TRBJ2-7 and V is TRBV7-8; TRBD1 aligns across 9 bases. Source material: PBMCs. The CDR3 reads CASSFRGQGPYEQYF. The CDR3 DNA sequence: TGTGCCAGCAGCTTTAGGGGACAGGGCCCCTACGAGCAGTACTTC. Together with reference TRBV7-8 and TRBJ2-7, the CDR3 gives the full variable domain: GAGVSQSPRYKVAKRGQDVALRCDPISGHVSLFWYQQALGQGPEFLTYFQNEAQLDKSGLPSDRFFAERPEGSVSTLKIQRTQQEDSAVYLCASSFRGQGPYEQYFGPGTRLTVT.